The 15 T cell receptor beta chains listed next were all sequenced from one sample in a study of blood T cell repertoires in COVID-19. Here immunoSEQ multiplex PCR was the method, and the copy in TCRdb shows in-frame clones only, minus some. In the table there are approximately 70,000 clones, more than 75% of which are singletons. Sequenced: peripheral blood. The receptor set was obtained from a human donor in a cohort sampled during active COVID-19.

The count of this clone is one. The chain is built from TRBV6-5 and TRBJ1-4, with D unclear. Germline assignment: CDR1 MNHEY and CDR2 SVGAGI. V lost 4 bases and J 5 bases, leaving 8 bases between the germline ends. The CDR3 sequence is 13 residues long. DNA for the CDR3: TGTGCCAGCAGTTCAGTCCCGAATGAAAAACTGTTTTTT. Translation gives CASSSVPNEKLFF.

The V call is TRBV11-3, the J call TRBJ2-1; D uncertain. Germline lookup yields CDR1 SGHNT and CDR2 YENEEA. Deletions cut 3 bases from V and 5 bases from J, with 8 bases between. The CDR3 loop spans 13 amino acids. The CDR3 reads CASSLNSHNEQFF. In DNA, the CDR3 is TGTGCCAGCAGCTTGAACAGCCACAATGAGCAGTTCTTC.

This clone has a single count. The genes are TRBV5-5 and TRBJ2-2; 9 bases are a match to TRBD1. The germline V gene encodes CDR1 SGHKS and CDR2 YYEKEE (reference sequence). The CDR3 length is 14 residues. Trimming took 5 bases from V and 3 from J; bases not matched to a gene: 2. The CDR3 reads CASRRTGDTGELFF. The CDR3 nucleotides read TGTGCCAGCAGGCGGACAGGGGACACCGGGGAGCTGTTTTTT.

Here the CDR3 DNA reads TGTGCCAGCAGCTTAGGGAGCGGATGGGGTGCAGATACGCAGTATTTT. Protein: CASSLGSGWGADTQYF. The chain recombines TRBV7-9 with TRBJ2-3; weak D call: TRBD2 (5 bases). CDR3 size: 16 residues. The V end lost 1 base, the J end lost 4 bases, and 15 bases lay between the germline ends. Germline V gene lookup returns CDR1 SEHNR and CDR2 FQNEAQ (reference sequence).

In its sample, this clone was seen a few times. The gene calls are TRBV15 and TRBJ2-1; 9 bases agree with TRBD1. Germline assignment: CDR1 LNHNV and CDR2 YYDKDF (reference sequence). V dropped 4 bases and J dropped 7; count of bases not matched to a gene: 8. This CDR3 is built from 15 residues. The CDR3 sequence: CATSTNRGRGNEQFF. Written as DNA, the CDR3 is TGTGCCACCAGCACCAACAGGGGGCGGGGGAATGAGCAGTTCTTC.

Here the CDR3 DNA reads TGTGCCAGCAGTTTTTCATTGGGACCCAGGGGTACTGGCTACGAGCAGTACTTC. It codes for CASSFSLGPRGTGYEQYF. The chain uses TRBV28 and TRBJ2-7, with TRBD1 as a possible D gene (6 bases). V was trimmed by 3 bases and J by 3 bases, leaving 24 bases between them. Germline values: CDR1 MDHEN, CDR2 SYDVKM. CDR3 size: 18 residues. Full variable domain (missing parts from reference TRBV28 and TRBJ2-7): DVKVTQSSRYLVKRTGEKVFLECVQDMDHENMFWYRQDPGLGLRLIYFSYDVKMKEKGDIPEGYSVSREKKERFSLILESASTNQTSMYLCASSFSLGPRGTGYEQYFGPGTRLTVT.

The V gene is TRBV5-4, the J gene TRBJ1-3; D unclear. Germline assignment: CDR1 SGHNT and CDR2 YYREEE (reference sequence). The CDR3 length is 14 residues. Trimming pared 4 bases from V and 3 bases from J, leaving 11 bases between. CDR3 DNA sequence: TGTGCCAGCAGCCCCCGAGGGTATGGAAACACCATATATTTT. Its translation: CASSPRGYGNTIYF.

The rearrangement uses TRBV2 and TRBJ2-7, with 9 bases matching TRBD1. The CDR3 is 15 amino acids. Germline assignment: CDR1 SNHLY and CDR2 FYNNEI. V shed 5 bases, J shed 4 bases, and the junction held 9 bases outside the gene matches. The CDR3 sequence is CASSKDRGGGYEQYF. CDR3 nucleotides: TGTGCCAGCAGTAAGGACAGGGGCGGTGGATACGAGCAGTACTTC.

The rearrangement links TRBV19 to TRBJ2-3, with TRBD2 matching over 14 bases. Germline CDR1 and CDR2: LNHDA and SQIVND (reference sequence). The length of the CDR3 is 19 residues. Unmatched junction bases numbered 11, after V lost 4 bases and J lost 2 bases. The CDR3 nucleotides read TGTGCCAGTAGTACCCGCCTGGGACTAGCGGGGGCTTACACAGATACGCAGTATTTT. Its protein product is CASSTRLGLAGAYTDTQYF. Variable domain in full (rest from reference TRBV19 and TRBJ2-3): DGGITQSPKYLFRKEGQNVTLSCEQNLNHDAMYWYRQDPGQGLRLIYYSQIVNDFQKGDIAEGYSVSREKKESFPLTVTSAQKNPTAFYLCASSTRLGLAGAYTDTQYFGPGTRLTVL.

This clone was detected only a few times. The gene calls are TRBV12-5 and TRBJ1-2; D is undetermined. V was cut by 4 bases and J by 6 bases, with 12 bases left in between. CDR3 length equals 13 residues. CDR1 and CDR2 (germline): LGHNT, FRNRAP. CDR3 in DNA: TGTGCTAGTGGTTCCCCAGAACGTGATGGCTACACCTTC. Translated: CASGSPERDGYTF.

The chain employs TRBV10-3 and TRBJ2-2; 10 bases are shared with TRBD1. The V gene end was trimmed by 2 bases and the J gene end by 5 bases; junction bases not matched to a gene: 5. This CDR3 region has 16 residues. Germline CDR1 and CDR2: ENHRY and SYGVKD. CDR3 nucleotides: TGTGCCATCAGTGAGGAGGGGACAGGGGTTACCGGGGAGCTGTTTTTT. Its protein is CAISEEGTGVTGELFF.

The chain has TRBV10-3 and TRBJ1-6; 9 positions agree with TRBD1. Per the germline V gene, CDR1 is ENHRY and CDR2 is SYGVKD. V dropped 0 bases and J dropped 7; count of bases not matched to a gene: 1. CDR3 length: 15 amino acids. The CDR3 DNA reads as TGTGCCATCAGTGAGTCTGACAGGGGGAATTCACCCCTCCACTTT. It is translated as CAISESDRGNSPLHF.

CDR3 sequence (DNA): TGTGCCAGCAGCTTTTTGTTGGCAGGGGGGTTATTCCCTGAAGCTTTCTTT. This gives the protein CASSFLLAGGLFPEAFF. The chain carries TRBV11-2 and TRBJ1-1, with 7 bases aligning to TRBD1. Germline CDR1 SGHAT, CDR2 FQNNGV. Trimming removed 3 bases from V and 6 bases from J; junction bases left unmatched: 16. The CDR3 is 17 amino acids.

V gene TRBV29-1 combines with J gene TRBJ1-5; D is undetermined. CDR1 SQVTM and CDR2 ANQGSEA come from the germline V gene. The CDR3 runs 14 residues. The V gene lost 5 bases and the J gene lost 1 base, with 12 bases spanning the gap. In DNA form, the CDR3 reads TGCAGCGTTTCTGGAGGACGGAGCAATCAGCCCCAGCATTTT. This gives the protein CSVSGGRSNQPQHF.

The V gene is TRBV2, the J gene TRBJ1-5; TRBD1 aligns across 12 bases. In germline, CDR1 is SNHLY, CDR2 FYNNEI. V lost 6 bases and J lost 0; bases outside the gene matches: 12. This CDR3 region has 19 residues. CDR3 DNA: TGTGCCAGCAGGGGACAGGGGGCAGTTGTGTCAGGTAGCAATCAGCCCCAGCATTTT. Protein product: CASRGQGAVVSGSNQPQHF. Full variable domain (rest looked up from reference TRBV2 and TRBJ1-5): EPEVTQTPSHQVTQMGQEVILRCVPISNHLYFYWYRQILGQKVEFLVSFYNNEISEKSEIFDDQFSVERPDGSNFTLKIRSTKLEDSAMYFCASRGQGAVVSGSNQPQHFGDGTRLSIL.